This T cell receptor (beta chain) was found in a study of regulatory T cells in long-lasting Graves disease. Study as a whole: Patients newly diagnosed with Graves' had been on antithyroid drugs for under 3 months.

In building TCR beta libraries, iRepertoire HTBI primers were used together with Arm-PCR of CDR3 regions. Per the authors' pipeline: Detected in the samples were over 60 TRBV and about 15 TRBJ segments. MiXCR, run by TCRdb on the multiplex PCR reads, gives a single entry per CDR3 protein. The authors' filters were not applied to this entry. The sample has 380,000 or so distinct CDR3 sequences; 15% to 20% are singletons. This clonotype came up a few times. Antigen: not known. Study observations and caveats: Small numbers of samples may have cut accuracy. TRBV28, TRBJ1-2 and TRBJ2-5 emerged as the favored segments in persistent disease.

There are 15 residues in the CDR3. CDR1 and CDR2 (germline): DFQATT, SNEGSKA (reference sequence). J gave up 3 bases and V 0 bases, and 3 bases lay outside the gene matches. As for time point: newly diagnosed GD, antithyroid drugs for less than 3 months. The TCR library was made from RNA extracted from PBMCs. This sample also appeared in a second study, on T cells in Graves' hyperthyroidism and ophthalmopathy.

The chain carries TRBV20-1 and TRBJ2-3; TRBD1 aligns across 10 bases. Sequencing used peripheral blood mononuclear cells (PBMCs), obtained at new diagnosis, from a patient treated with antithyroid drugs. The TCR was taken from a woman between 18 and 29 years old with Graves disease. The CDR3 spells CSARDWDRGTDTQYF. As DNA, the CDR3 is TGCAGTGCTAGAGATTGGGACAGGGGAACAGATACGCAGTATTTT.